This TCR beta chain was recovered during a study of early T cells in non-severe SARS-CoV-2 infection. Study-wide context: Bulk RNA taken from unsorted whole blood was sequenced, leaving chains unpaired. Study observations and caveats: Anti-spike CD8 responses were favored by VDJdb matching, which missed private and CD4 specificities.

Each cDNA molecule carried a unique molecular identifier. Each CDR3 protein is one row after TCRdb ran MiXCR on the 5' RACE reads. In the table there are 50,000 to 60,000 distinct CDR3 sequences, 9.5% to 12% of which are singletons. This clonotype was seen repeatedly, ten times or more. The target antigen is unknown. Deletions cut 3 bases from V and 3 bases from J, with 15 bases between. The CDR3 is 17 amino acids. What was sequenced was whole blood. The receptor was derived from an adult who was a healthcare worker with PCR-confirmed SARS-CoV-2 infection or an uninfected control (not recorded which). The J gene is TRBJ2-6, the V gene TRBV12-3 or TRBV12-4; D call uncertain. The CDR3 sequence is CASSFQLLMGGANVLTF. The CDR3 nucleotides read TGTGCCAGCAGTTTCCAACTCCTAATGGGTGGGGCCAACGTCCTGACTTTC.